This T cell receptor beta chain is from a study of human T cells and chemical hapten exposure. At the level of the study: The upper back received 0.01% DPC by patch testing, with results read at 6 days. Slight volume differences across pooled libraries mainly accounted for varying per-sample TCR yields.

The study's findings and limits: Expanded TCRs formed significantly more large CDR3 similarity clusters than controls.

Deletions cut 4 bases from V and 5 bases from J, with 14 bases between. This CDR3 has 14 amino acids. In germline, CDR1 is MNHEY, CDR2 SMNVEV (reference sequence). The time point here: patch test 1, 2 weeks after DPC sensitization. Treatment noted: therapeutic diphenylcyclopropenone sensitization with weekly scalp DPC. Attachment of unique molecular identifiers to individual cDNA molecules was performed in the library. Using its own MiXCR run on the RACE reads, TCRdb lists one record per CDR3 protein. This sample has about 100,000 distinct CDR3 sequences; about 10% occur once, and the top ten carry roughly 2.2%. This clonotype was picked up many times. Its antigen remains unknown.

The receptor comes from a man aged 40-55 years with alopecia areata. Some clones in this sample may be carry-over from other donors' samples. The chain carries TRBV27 and TRBJ1-1; a possible D gene is TRBD1 (6 bases). The specimen was whole blood, collected in connection with sensitization to the hapten diphenylcyclopropenone (DPC). The CDR3 nucleotides read TGTGCCAGCAGTTCCCGGACAGCGAGGACTGAAGCTTTCTTT. Protein sequence: CASSSRTARTEAFF.